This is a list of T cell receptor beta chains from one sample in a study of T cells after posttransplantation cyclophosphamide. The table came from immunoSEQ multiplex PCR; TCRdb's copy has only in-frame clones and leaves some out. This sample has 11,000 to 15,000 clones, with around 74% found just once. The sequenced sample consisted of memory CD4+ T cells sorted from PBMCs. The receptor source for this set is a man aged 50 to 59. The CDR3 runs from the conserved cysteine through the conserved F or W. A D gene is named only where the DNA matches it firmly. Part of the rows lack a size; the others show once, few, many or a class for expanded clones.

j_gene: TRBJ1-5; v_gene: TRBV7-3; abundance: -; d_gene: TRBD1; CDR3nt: TGTGCCAGCAGCCCAGACAGGGATCAGCCCCAGCATTTT; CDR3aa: CASSPDRDQPQHF
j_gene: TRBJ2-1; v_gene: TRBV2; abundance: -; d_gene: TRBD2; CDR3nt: TGTGCCAGCAGTGACGGGACTAGCGGGAGGAAATTCTTC; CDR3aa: CASSDGTSGRKFF
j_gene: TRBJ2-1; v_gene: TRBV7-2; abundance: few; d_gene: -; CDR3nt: TGTGCCAGCAGCTTAAAAAGGGCTAGCCCCCACAATGAGCAGTTCTTC; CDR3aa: CASSLKRASPHNEQFF
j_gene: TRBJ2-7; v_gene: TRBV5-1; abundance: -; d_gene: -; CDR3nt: TGCGCCAGCAGCTCCGGTGGGGCATCTGGCTCCTACGAGCAGTACTTC; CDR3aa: CASSSGGASGSYEQYF
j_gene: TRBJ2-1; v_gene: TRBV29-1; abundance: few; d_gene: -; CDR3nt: TGCAGCGTTGGGGGAGGACTCGCCTATGAGCAGTTCTTC; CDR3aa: CSVGGGLAYEQFF
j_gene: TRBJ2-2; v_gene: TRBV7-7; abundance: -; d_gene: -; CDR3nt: TGTGCTAGCAGCTCGCCCGACAGTCCCGGGGAGCTGTTTTTT; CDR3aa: CASSSPDSPGELFF
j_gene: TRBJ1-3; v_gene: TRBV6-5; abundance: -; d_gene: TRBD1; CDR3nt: TGTGCCAGCAGGGGTAGGGGGCTTAGTGGAAACACCATATATTTT; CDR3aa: CASRGRGLSGNTIYF
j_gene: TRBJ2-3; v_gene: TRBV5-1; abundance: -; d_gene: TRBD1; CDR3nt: TGCGCCAGCAACAGGGGTGATTCAGATACGCAGTATTTT; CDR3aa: CASNRGDSDTQYF
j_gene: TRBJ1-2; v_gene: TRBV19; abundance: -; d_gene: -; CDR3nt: TGTGCCAGTGTCCCCAGGGGATCGAGAGGCTACACCTTC; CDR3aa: CASVPRGSRGYTF
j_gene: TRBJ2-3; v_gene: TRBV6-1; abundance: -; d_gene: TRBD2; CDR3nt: TGTGCCAGCGCCCCCAAGACTAGCGCGGATACGCAGTATTTT; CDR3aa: CASAPKTSADTQYF
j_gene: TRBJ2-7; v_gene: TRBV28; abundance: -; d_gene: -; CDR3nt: TGTGCCAGCAGTTCGGTGGAACAGTACTACGAGCAGTACTTC; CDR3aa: CASSSVEQYYEQYF
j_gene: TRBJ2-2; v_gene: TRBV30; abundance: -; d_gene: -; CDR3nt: TGTGCCTGGCAGCTTCTCAGGGGCACCGGGGAGCTGTTTTTT; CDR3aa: CAWQLLRGTGELFF
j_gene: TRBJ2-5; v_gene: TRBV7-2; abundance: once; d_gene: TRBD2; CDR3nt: TGTGCCAGCAGCTTAAACCAGCGGGGGGGCCTGGGGACCCAGTACTTC; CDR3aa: CASSLNQRGGLGTQYF
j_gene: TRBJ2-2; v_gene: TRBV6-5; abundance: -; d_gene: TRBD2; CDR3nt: TGTGCCAGCAGTCCGGGACTAGCGGGAGTCGGGGAGCTGTTTTTT; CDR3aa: CASSPGLAGVGELFF
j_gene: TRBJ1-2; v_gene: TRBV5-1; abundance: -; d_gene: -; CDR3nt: TGCGCCAGCAGCTTTCAGGGCATCCCTAACTATGGCTACACCTTC; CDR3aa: CASSFQGIPNYGYTF
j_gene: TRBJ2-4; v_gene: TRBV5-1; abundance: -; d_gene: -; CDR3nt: TGCGCCAGCAGCTACGTTTATCGCAGTGAGGGCAAAAACATTCAGTACTTC; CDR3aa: CASSYVYRSEGKNIQYF
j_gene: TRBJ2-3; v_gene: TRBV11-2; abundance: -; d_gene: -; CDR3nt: TGTGCCAGCAGCTTAAGTGGAGTAGATACGCAGTATTTT; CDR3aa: CASSLSGVDTQYF
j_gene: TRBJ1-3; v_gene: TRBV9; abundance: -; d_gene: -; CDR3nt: TGTGCCAGCGGAACACAGGGTTATGGAAACACCATATATTTT; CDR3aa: CASGTQGYGNTIYF
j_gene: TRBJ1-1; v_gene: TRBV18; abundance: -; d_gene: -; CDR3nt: TGTGCCAGCTCACCAAGAGCGAACACTGAAGCTTTCTTT; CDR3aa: CASSPRANTEAFF
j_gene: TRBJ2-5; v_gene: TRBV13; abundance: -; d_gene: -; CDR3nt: TGTGCCAGCAGCAAACAGGGAAAAGAGACCCAGTACTTC; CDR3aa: CASSKQGKETQYF
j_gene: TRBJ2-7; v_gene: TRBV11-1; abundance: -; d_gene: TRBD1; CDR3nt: TGTGCCAGCAGCTTGTCGACAGGGGGCTCCGAGCAGTACTTC; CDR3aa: CASSLSTGGSEQYF
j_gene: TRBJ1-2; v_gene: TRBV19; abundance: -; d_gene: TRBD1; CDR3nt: TGTGCCAGTAGTACCGCCCGGGACAGGGGATGGGATGGCTACACCTTC; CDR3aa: CASSTARDRGWDGYTF
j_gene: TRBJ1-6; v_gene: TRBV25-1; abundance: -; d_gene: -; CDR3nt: TGTGCCAGCAGATGGGGAGGGAGCTCCTATAATTCACCCCTCCACTTT; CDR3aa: CASRWGGSSYNSPLHF
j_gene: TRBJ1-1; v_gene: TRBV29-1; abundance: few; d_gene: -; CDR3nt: TGCAGCGTTGAGACAGCCCCACTCGTATCTTTCTTT; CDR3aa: CSVETAPLVSFF
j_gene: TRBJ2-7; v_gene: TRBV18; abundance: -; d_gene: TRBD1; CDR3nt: TGTGCCAGCTCACCCCCTTGGGTCGTCCCAGGGGGCGAGCAGTACTTC; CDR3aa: CASSPPWVVPGGEQYF
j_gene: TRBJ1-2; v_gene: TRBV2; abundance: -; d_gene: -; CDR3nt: TGTGCCAGCAGTGCTCGGACAGCTATAGGCTATGGCTACACCTTC; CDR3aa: CASSARTAIGYGYTF
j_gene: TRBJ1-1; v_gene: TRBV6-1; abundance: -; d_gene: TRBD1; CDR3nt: TGTGCCAGCAGTCAAACAGGGGGTGTAGGGGCTTTCTTT; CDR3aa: CASSQTGGVGAFF
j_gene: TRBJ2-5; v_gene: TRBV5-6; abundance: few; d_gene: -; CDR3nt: TGTGCCAGCAGCTATCGACTACCTAAAGAGACCCAGTACTTC; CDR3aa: CASSYRLPKETQYF
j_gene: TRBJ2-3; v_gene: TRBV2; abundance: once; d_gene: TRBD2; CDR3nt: TGTGCCAGCAGTGAAGCGCGGGTGGGAGGGTTCGATACGCAGTATTTT; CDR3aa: CASSEARVGGFDTQYF
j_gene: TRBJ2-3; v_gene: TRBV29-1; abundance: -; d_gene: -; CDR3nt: TGCAGCGTTGAGGCGACGGGGGGCGCAGATACGCAGTATTTT; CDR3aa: CSVEATGGADTQYF
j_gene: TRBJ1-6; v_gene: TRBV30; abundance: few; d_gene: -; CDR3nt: TGTGCCTGGAGTTTAGAGAGTAAGAATTCACCCCTCCACTTT; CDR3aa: CAWSLESKNSPLHF
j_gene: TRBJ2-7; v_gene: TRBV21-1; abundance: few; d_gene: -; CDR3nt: TGTGCCAGCAGCAAAATTGATCCAGGACAGGGGGTCTACGAGCAGTACTTC; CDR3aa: CASSKIDPGQGVYEQYF
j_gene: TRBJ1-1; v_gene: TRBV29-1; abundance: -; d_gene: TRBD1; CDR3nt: TGCAGCGTGGGACAGGGAAGGGATGAAGCTTTCTTT; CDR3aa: CSVGQGRDEAFF
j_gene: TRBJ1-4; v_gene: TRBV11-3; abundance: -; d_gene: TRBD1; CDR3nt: TGTGCCAGCAGCTCATCAGGGGGCGGACGTAGTGAAAAACTGTTTTTT; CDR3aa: CASSSSGGGRSEKLFF
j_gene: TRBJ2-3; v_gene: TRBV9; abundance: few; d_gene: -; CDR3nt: TGTGCCAGCAGCGTAGCTCGCACGGGAGCAGAACCGGGTCGCACAGATACGCAGTATTTT; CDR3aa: CASSVARTGAEPGRTDTQYF
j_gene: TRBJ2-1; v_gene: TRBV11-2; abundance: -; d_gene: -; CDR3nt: TGTGCCAGCAGCTTAAGTATGTCGCGTTACAATGAGCAGTTCTTC; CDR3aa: CASSLSMSRYNEQFF
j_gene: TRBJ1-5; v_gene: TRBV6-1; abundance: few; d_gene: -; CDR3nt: TGTGCCAGCATTCCCCGGGAGCCAAATCAGCCCCAGCATTTT; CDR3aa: CASIPREPNQPQHF
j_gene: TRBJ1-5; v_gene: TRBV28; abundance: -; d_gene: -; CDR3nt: TGTGCCAGCAGTTTGGGGGGGCAGTCCTACAATCAGCCCCAGCATTTT; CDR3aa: CASSLGGQSYNQPQHF
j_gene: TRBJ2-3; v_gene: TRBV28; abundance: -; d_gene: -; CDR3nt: TGTGCCAGCAGTTCACCGGTGGCAGATACGCAGTATTTT; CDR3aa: CASSSPVADTQYF
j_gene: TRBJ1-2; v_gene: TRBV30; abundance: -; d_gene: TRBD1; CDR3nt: TGTGCCTGGAGTCGGGACAGGCCCTATGGCTACACCTTC; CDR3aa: CAWSRDRPYGYTF
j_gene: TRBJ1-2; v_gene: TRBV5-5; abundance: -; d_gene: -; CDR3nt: TGTGCCAGCAGCTTCCGCGGTACTATCCTAACAAACTATGGCTACACCTTC; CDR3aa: CASSFRGTILTNYGYTF
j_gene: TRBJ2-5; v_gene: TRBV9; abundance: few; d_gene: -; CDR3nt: TGTGCCAGCAGCTCCAGCGCGGCCGCCCAAGAGACCCAGTACTTC; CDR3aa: CASSSSAAAQETQYF
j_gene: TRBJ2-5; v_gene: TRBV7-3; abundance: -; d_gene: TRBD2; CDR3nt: TGTGCCAGCAGCTTAGGGACTAGCGGGAGAGACCAAGAGACCCAGTACTTC; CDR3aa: CASSLGTSGRDQETQYF
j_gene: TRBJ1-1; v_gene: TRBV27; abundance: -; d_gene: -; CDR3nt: TGTGCCAGCAGTCGTTATCCAGTGAACACTGAAGCTTTCTTT; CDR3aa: CASSRYPVNTEAFF
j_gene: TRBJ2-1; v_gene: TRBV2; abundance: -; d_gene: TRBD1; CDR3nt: TGTGCCAGCAAGTGGGACCGGGACAGGGAAAATGAGCAGTTCTTC; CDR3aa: CASKWDRDRENEQFF
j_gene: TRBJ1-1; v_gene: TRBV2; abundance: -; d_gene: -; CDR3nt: TGTGCCAGCAGTGTGGGGGGTTTCACTGAAGCTTTCTTT; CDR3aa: CASSVGGFTEAFF
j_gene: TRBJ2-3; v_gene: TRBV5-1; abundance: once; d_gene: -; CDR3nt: TGCGCCAGCAGCTTGGAGGGACATCGGCTGGATTTT; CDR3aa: CASSLEGHRLDF
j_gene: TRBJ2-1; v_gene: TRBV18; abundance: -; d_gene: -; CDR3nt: TGTGCCAGCTCACGTCCTAAATACAATGAGCAGTTCTTC; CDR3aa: CASSRPKYNEQFF
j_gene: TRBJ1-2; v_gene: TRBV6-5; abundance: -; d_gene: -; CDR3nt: TGTGCCAGCAGTTACTCGGGCAACGAAGGCTACACCTTC; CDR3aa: CASSYSGNEGYTF
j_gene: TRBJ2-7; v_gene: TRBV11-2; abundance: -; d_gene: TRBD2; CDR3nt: TGTGCCAGCAGCCTACATCTCTCGGGACTAGCGGGTTACGAGCAGTACTTC; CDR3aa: CASSLHLSGLAGYEQYF
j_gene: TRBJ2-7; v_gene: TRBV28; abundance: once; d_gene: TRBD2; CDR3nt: TGTGCCAGCAGCTCCTCCATAGCGGGAAGAAACTACGAGCAGTACTTC; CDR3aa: CASSSSIAGRNYEQYF
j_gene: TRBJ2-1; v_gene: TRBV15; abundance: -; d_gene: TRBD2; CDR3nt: TGTGCCACCAGCAGACTTGGACTAGCGCCAGGTAGGGATGAGCAGTTCTTC; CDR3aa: CATSRLGLAPGRDEQFF
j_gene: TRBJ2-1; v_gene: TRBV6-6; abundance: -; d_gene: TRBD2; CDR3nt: TGTGCCAGCGGGACTAAAAACAATGAGCAGTTCTTC; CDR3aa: CASGTKNNEQFF
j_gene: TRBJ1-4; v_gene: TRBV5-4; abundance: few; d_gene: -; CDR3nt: TGTGCCAGCAGCATCCAGGGGAGCAATGAAAAACTGTTTTTT; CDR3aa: CASSIQGSNEKLFF
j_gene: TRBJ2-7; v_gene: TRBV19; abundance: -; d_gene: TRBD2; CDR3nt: TGTGCCAGTAGTATAGATCGTAGCGGGAGCAGCGAGCAGTACTTC; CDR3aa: CASSIDRSGSSEQYF